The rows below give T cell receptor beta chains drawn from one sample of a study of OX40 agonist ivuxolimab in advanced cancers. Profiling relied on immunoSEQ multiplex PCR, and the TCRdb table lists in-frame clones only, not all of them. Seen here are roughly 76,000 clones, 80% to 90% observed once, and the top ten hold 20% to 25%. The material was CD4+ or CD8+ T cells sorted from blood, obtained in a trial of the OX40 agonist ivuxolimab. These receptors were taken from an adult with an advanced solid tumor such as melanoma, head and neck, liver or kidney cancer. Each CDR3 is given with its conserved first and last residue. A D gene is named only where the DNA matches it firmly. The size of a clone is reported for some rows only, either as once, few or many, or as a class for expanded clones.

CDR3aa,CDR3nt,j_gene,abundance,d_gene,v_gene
CASSETQASTQYF,TGTGCCAGCAGTGAAACCCAAGCGAGTACGCAGTATTTT,TRBJ2-3,.,.,TRBV6-1
CASSRNLQETQYF,TGTGCCAGCAGTCGCAATTTACAAGAGACCCAGTACTTC,TRBJ2-5,.,.,TRBV2
CASSQDTTYNEQYF,TGTGCCAGCAGCCAAGACACCACCTACAACGAGCAGTACTTC,TRBJ2-7,.,.,TRBV4-2
CASSATSVRNTGELFF,TGCGCCAGCAGCGCCACTAGCGTAAGAAACACCGGGGAGCTGTTTTTT,TRBJ2-2,.,TRBD2,TRBV4-1
CASSLPSGGTDTQYF,TGCGCCAGCAGCTTGCCTAGCGGGGGGACAGATACGCAGTATTTT,TRBJ2-3,.,TRBD2,TRBV5-1
CASSPPDRSYEQYF,TGTGCCAGCAGCCCCCCGGACCGTTCCTACGAGCAGTACTTC,TRBJ2-7,once,.,TRBV5-4
CASSSLGATATYEQYF,TGTGCCAGCAGCTCATTAGGGGCTACAGCTACCTACGAGCAGTACTTC,TRBJ2-7,.,.,TRBV9
CASSVRPTRDLAFF,TGTGCCAGCAGCGTCCGACCTACCAGGGATTTGGCTTTCTTT,TRBJ1-1,.,.,TRBV9
CATRQGYSQPQHF,TGTGCCACCAGACAGGGTTATAGCCAGCCCCAGCATTTT,TRBJ1-5,.,.,TRBV15
CASSPIRDEQYF,TGTGCCAGCTCACCGATCAGGGACGAGCAGTACTTC,TRBJ2-7,.,.,TRBV18
CSVGWDEQFF,TGCAGCGTAGGGTGGGATGAGCAGTTCTTC,TRBJ2-1,.,.,TRBV29-1
CASSPGVGQGALGANVLTF,TGTGCCAGCAGTCCAGGTGTTGGACAGGGGGCGCTTGGGGCCAACGTCCTGACTTTC,TRBJ2-6,few,TRBD1,TRBV7-9
CASSLGDLIGAEAFF,TGTGCCAGCAGCCTGGGGGATCTTATAGGGGCTGAAGCTTTCTTT,TRBJ1-1,.,.,TRBV7-9
CAIRDRGRGNTIYF,TGTGCCATCAGGGACAGGGGGCGCGGAAACACCATATATTTT,TRBJ1-3,.,TRBD1,TRBV10-3
CASSPKGVSSYEQYF,TGTGCCAGCAGTCCCAAGGGGGTGAGCTCCTACGAGCAGTACTTC,TRBJ2-7,few,.,TRBV6-1
CSVEAGGLKDTQYF,TGCAGCGTTGAAGCTGGCGGACTGAAAGATACGCAGTATTTT,TRBJ2-3,.,.,TRBV29-1
CASSGTTDTQYF,TGTGCCAGCAGTGGGACTACAGATACGCAGTATTTT,TRBJ2-3,.,.,TRBV25-1